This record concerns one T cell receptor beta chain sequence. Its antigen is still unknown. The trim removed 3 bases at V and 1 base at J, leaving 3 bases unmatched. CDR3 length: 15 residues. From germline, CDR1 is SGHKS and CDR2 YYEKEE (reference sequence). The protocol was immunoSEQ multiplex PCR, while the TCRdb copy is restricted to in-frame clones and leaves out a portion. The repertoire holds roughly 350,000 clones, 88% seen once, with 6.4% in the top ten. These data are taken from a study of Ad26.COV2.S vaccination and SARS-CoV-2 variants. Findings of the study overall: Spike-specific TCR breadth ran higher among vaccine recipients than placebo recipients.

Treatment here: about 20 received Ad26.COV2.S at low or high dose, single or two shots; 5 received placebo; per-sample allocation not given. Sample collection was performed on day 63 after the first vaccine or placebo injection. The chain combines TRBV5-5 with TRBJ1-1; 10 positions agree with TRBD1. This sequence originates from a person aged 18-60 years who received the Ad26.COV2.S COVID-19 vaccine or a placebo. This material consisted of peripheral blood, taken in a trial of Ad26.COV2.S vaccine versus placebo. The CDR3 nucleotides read TGTGCCAGCAGCTGGAGGGACAGGGGGAACACTGAAGCTTTCTTT. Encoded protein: CASSWRDRGNTEAFF.